The clone carrying this T cell receptor beta chain came up many times. Its matching antigen is unknown. The CDR3 consists of 13 residues. Trimming left V 3 bases short and J 6 bases short, with 11 bases between. Synthesis of cDNA was accomplished via 5'RACE employing 10-nucleotide random UMIs. TCRdb re-called the 5' RACE reads with MiXCR, one entry per CDR3 protein. The sample holds 65,000 to 85,000 distinct CDR3 sequences; 3.2% are singletons and the top ten take more than 4.5%. Unsorted libraries came from 2 million PBMCs stored at -80 °C. The record originates from a study of neurological immune-mediated disorders. Study-level results: None of the CDR3 amino acid sequences of expanded clones were shared across subjects, and this suggested private repertoires in all groups. Phylogenetic grouping put 18 of 34 multiple sclerosis patients' repertoires into one related-CDR3 cluster, a possible signature.

V gene TRBV12-3 or TRBV12-4 combines with J gene TRBJ1-1; D is ambiguous. The sequencing input was PBMCs. The TCR was taken from a woman aged 45-65 years with multiple sclerosis. The CDR3 protein is CASSFTRIAEAFF. In DNA form, the CDR3 reads TGTGCCAGCAGTTTTACGCGAATTGCTGAAGCTTTCTTT.